These T cell receptor beta chains were read from a single sample in a study of blood T cell repertoires in COVID-19. Clones were sequenced by immunoSEQ multiplex PCR, and TCRdb holds only the in-frame ones, with some missing. Of 250,000 to 350,000 clones in the sample, over 80% were seen once. The specimen was peripheral blood. The source of these receptors is a woman in her fifties or sixties with active or convalescent COVID-19. Both conserved end residues are part of each CDR3.

J | V | CDR3
TRBJ1-1 | TRBV5-6 | CASSWGRMDRATEAFF
TRBJ2-7 | TRBV6-5 | CASSLASSYEQYF
TRBJ1-1 | TRBV5-1 | CASSQSTGGTEAFF
TRBJ2-2 | TRBV29-1 | CSVVGSNTGELFF
TRBJ2-1 | TRBV15 | CATSRLLDYNEQFF
TRBJ2-7 | TRBV7-2 | CASSNLADSYEQYF
TRBJ2-5 | TRBV2 | CASSESGRGKETQYF
TRBJ2-1 | TRBV2 | CASGSGRAVSEQFF
TRBJ2-1 | TRBV5-1 | CASSLEAGTYNEQFF
TRBJ2-2 | TRBV24-1 | CATKTGSDTGELFF
TRBJ2-1 | TRBV11-1 | CASSQGLAAYNEQFF
TRBJ1-4 | TRBV7-9 | CASSLRQGNEKLFF
TRBJ1-6 | TRBV5-6 | CASSWDRGNSPLHF
TRBJ1-4 | TRBV9 | CASSPSPAINEKLFF
TRBJ2-2 | TRBV10-3 | CAISEPRTGNTGELFF
TRBJ2-7 | TRBV21-1 | CASSTRDRGQATYEQYF
TRBJ1-5 | TRBV3-1/TRBV3-2 | CASSQSWTHNQPQHF
TRBJ2-1 | TRBV5-1 | CASSLVAGGNEQFF
TRBJ2-2 | TRBV30 | CAWRGTGWTGELFF
TRBJ1-5 | TRBV20-1 | CSDRRRHF
TRBJ2-1 | TRBV7-2 | CASSPPAVISYNEQFF
TRBJ2-2 | TRBV12-5 | CASGLVLAGSAGELFF
TRBJ2-2 | TRBV7-3 | CASSRSNTGELFF
TRBJ1-1 | TRBV18 | CASSPRTGGRGNTEAFF
TRBJ1-3 | TRBV28 | CASSTGAGNTIYF
TRBJ1-2 | TRBV19 | CASSIQGEHGYTF
TRBJ2-5 | TRBV6-5 | CASSFSRGGKTQYF
TRBJ1-6 | TRBV19 | CASSLLQAGSSFISPLHF
TRBJ2-7 | TRBV7-8 | CASSPQPGTGEDEQYF
TRBJ2-7 | TRBV6-5 | CASRGTGGRYEQYF
TRBJ2-7 | TRBV20-1 | CSARRGYEQYF
TRBJ1-6 | TRBV19 | CASRPTLNSPLHF
TRBJ2-7 | TRBV30 | CAWSATSSFLIAGVPMYEQYF
TRBJ1-2 | TRBV9 | CASSAMTGGGIYGYTF
TRBJ1-1 | TRBV28 | CASSLGGAQGSEAFF
TRBJ2-1 | TRBV5-5 | CASSRTPYGDPGLAEEQFF
TRBJ1-6 | TRBV5-1 | CASSLALGRSNSPLHF
TRBJ1-4 | TRBV7-9 | CASIGTDNEKLFF
TRBJ2-1 | TRBV7-9 | CASSFNPRTSGRFSEQFF
TRBJ1-2 | TRBV4-1 | CARSQLRRGASYGYTF
TRBJ2-1 | TRBV4-1 | CASSQDGTSGRLGNEQFF
TRBJ2-1 | TRBV5-1 | CASSLRGVTYNEQFF
TRBJ1-2 | TRBV18 | CASSPPGTDRTMAGTF
TRBJ2-7 | TRBV7-2 | CASSLGHSSYEQYF
TRBJ1-1 | TRBV5-1 | CASSHQGQLNTEAFF
TRBJ2-7 | TRBV9 | CASSVLSGVDNYEQYF
TRBJ1-5 | TRBV28 | CASSPGQPQHF
TRBJ1-1 | TRBV9 | CASSVALEGPEAFF
TRBJ2-7 | TRBV4-2 | CASSQTHGQGALYEQYF
TRBJ2-2 | TRBV5-4 | CASSSYGGGPVTGELFF